This T cell receptor beta chain was found in a study of cytomegalovirus exposure and HLA in healthy donors. The germline V gene encodes CDR1 SGHNT and CDR2 YENEEA. The CDR3 is made up of 17 amino acids. J lost 7 bases, V lost 5 bases, and 17 bases had no gene match. In the case of this clone: The antigen is not known.

Only in-frame clones appear in the TCRdb table, and some are missing; sequencing was by immunoSEQ multiplex PCR. The sample lists roughly 79,000 clones; 85% to 95% were seen once. Study-level findings and limits: According to reports, the classifier identified cytomegalovirus status with high specificity and sensitivity. The finding came from a later analysis; first-cohort TCR clusters tended to co-occur in the 90 to 150 validation repertoires.

V usage is TRBV11-3 and J usage is TRBJ2-7, with TRBD2 matching over 10 bases. This TCR was sampled from a man younger than 35 in good health and CMV-seronegative. Sequenced input: PBMCs. CDR3 residues: CASSAPYLAGVRGEQYF. Here the CDR3 DNA reads TGTGCCAGCAGCGCCCCCTACCTAGCGGGAGTCAGGGGTGAGCAGTACTTC.